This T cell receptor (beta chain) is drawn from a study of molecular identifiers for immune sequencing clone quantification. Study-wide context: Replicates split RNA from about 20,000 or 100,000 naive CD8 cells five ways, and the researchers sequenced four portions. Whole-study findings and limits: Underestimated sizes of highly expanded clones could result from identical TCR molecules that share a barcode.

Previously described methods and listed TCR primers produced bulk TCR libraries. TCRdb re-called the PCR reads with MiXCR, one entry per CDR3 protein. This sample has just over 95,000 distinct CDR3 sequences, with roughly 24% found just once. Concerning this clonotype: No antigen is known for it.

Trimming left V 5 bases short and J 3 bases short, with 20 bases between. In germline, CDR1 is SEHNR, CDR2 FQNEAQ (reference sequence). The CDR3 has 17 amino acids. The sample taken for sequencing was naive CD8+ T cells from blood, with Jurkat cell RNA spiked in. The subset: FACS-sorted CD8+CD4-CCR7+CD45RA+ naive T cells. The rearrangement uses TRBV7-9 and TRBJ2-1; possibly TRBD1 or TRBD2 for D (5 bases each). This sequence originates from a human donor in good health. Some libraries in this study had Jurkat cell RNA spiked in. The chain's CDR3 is CASSPPLGEILYNEQFF. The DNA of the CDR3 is TGTGCCAGCAGCCCCCCCTTAGGGGAGATACTCTACAATGAGCAGTTCTTC. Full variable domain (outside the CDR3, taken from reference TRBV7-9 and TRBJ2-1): DTGVSQNPRHKITKRGQNVTFRCDPISEHNRLYWYRQTLGQGPEFLTYFQNEAQLEKSRLLSDRFSAERPKGSFSTLEIQRTEQGDSAMYLCASSPPLGEILYNEQFFGPGTRLTVL.